A single sample gave rise to the 20 T cell receptor beta chains below, sequenced in a study of blood T cell repertoires in COVID-19. Generated by immunoSEQ multiplex PCR, the TCRdb table keeps only in-frame clones and is missing some. Of 55,000 to 60,000 clones in the sample, approximately 88% were seen once. The specimen sequenced was peripheral blood. These receptors all stem from a man between 70 and 80 years old with active COVID-19.

This chain joins TRBV7-8 and TRBJ2-7, with 11 bases that match TRBD2. The CDR3 contains 15 residues. Germline values: CDR1 SGHVS, CDR2 FQNEAQ. The V gene end was trimmed by 7 bases and the J gene end by 3 bases; junction bases not matched to a gene: 8. CDR3 nucleotides: TGTGCCAGCAACCGTCTAGCGGGAGGAAACTACGAGCAGTACTTC. As protein: CASNRLAGGNYEQYF. The full variable domain, its missing parts supplied by reference TRBV7-8 and TRBJ2-7, is GAGVSQSPRYKVAKRGQDVALRCDPISGHVSLFWYQQALGQGPEFLTYFQNEAQLDKSGLPSDRFFAERPEGSVSTLKIQRTQQEDSAVYLCASNRLAGGNYEQYFGPGTRLTVT.

The V call is TRBV7-3, the J call TRBJ2-5; 7 bases align to TRBD1. The CDR3 runs 15 residues. Germline-derived CDR1 and CDR2 are SGHTA and FQGTGA. The trim removed 1 base at V and 2 bases at J, leaving 4 bases unmatched. Here the CDR3 reads CASSLIPGQQETQYF. CDR3 nucleotides: TGTGCCAGCAGCTTAATACCGGGACAGCAAGAGACCCAGTACTTC.

The rearrangement links TRBV19 to TRBJ2-5; maybe TRBD1 (6 bases). The V gene lost 4 bases and the J gene lost 5 bases, with 17 bases spanning the gap. This CDR3 comprises 15 residues. Germline CDR1 LNHDA, CDR2 SQIVND (reference sequence). The CDR3 sequence is CASSTTPGETETQYF. For the CDR3, the DNA is TGTGCCAGTAGTACGACTCCAGGGGAAACTGAGACCCAGTACTTC. The whole variable domain, remainder taken from reference TRBV19 and TRBJ2-5, is DGGITQSPKYLFRKEGQNVTLSCEQNLNHDAMYWYRQDPGQGLRLIYYSQIVNDFQKGDIAEGYSVSREKKESFPLTVTSAQKNPTAFYLCASSTTPGETETQYFGPGTRLLVL.

This chain links TRBV11-2 with TRBJ2-3; D uncertain. Trimming took off 1 base at V and 6 bases at J, with 20 bases between the two ends. CDR3 size: 17 residues. Germline V CDR1 and CDR2: SGHAT, FQNNGV. CDR3 nucleotides: TGTGCCAGCAGCTTAGTCGGCTCCCCGAGACTGCCCGATACGCAGTATTTT. Amino acids: CASSLVGSPRLPDTQYF. Full variable domain (missing parts from reference TRBV11-2 and TRBJ2-3): EAGVAQSPRYKIIEKRQSVAFWCNPISGHATLYWYQQILGQGPKLLIQFQNNGVVDDSQLPKDRFSAERLKGVDSTLKIQPAKLEDSAVYLCASSLVGSPRLPDTQYFGPGTRLTVL.

This chain uses TRBV5-1 with TRBJ1-4; TRBD1 is a possible D gene (6 bases). V lost 4 bases, J lost 5 bases, and 15 bases lay in between. From germline, CDR1 is SGHRS and CDR2 YFSETQ. This CDR3 comprises 15 residues. The CDR3: CASSDPQGENEKLFF. CDR3 DNA sequence: TGCGCCAGCAGCGACCCACAGGGTGAGAATGAAAAACTGTTTTTT.

The chain joins TRBV4-1 to TRBJ2-1; 12 nucleotides align to TRBD2. The CDR3 extends over 13 amino acids. The germline V gene has CDR1 MGHRA and CDR2 YSYEKL. V was pared by 4 bases and J by 15 bases, with 7 bases of the junction left unmatched. The DNA for the CDR3 is TGCGCCAGCAGCCTCACAGGACTAGCGGGAACGTTCTTC. Protein: CASSLTGLAGTFF.

DNA of the CDR3: TGCGCCAGCAGCATCGACAGCACGAAGACTGAAGCTTTCTTT. Amino acid sequence: CASSIDSTKTEAFF. This chain joins TRBV4-1 and TRBJ1-1; D perhaps matches TRBD1 (5 bases). The germline V gene has CDR1 MGHRA and CDR2 YSYEKL. CDR3 length: 14 amino acids. The V gene lost 5 bases and the J gene lost 5 bases, with 15 bases spanning the gap.

The chain is built from TRBV4-1 and TRBJ1-2; 9 bases align to TRBD1. CDR1 and CDR2 (germline): MGHRA, YSYEKL. After removal of 1 base from V and 2 bases from J, the junction contained 5 bases not matched to a gene. There are 16 residues in the CDR3. The CDR3 loop is CASSQVPGTGNYGYTF. CDR3 DNA sequence: TGCGCCAGCAGCCAAGTTCCCGGGACAGGGAACTATGGCTACACCTTC.

This sequence joins TRBV18 and TRBJ2-3, with unresolved D. In germline, CDR1 is KGHSH, CDR2 LQKENI. This CDR3 comprises 13 residues. Trimming left V 6 bases short and J 0 bases short, with 7 bases between. As DNA, the CDR3 is TGTGCCAGCTCCATCACTAGCACAGATACGCAGTATTTT. This translates into CASSITSTDTQYF.

The chain recombines TRBV3-1 (or the pseudogene TRBV3-2) with TRBJ2-4; 7 bases fit TRBD1. The CDR3 sequence is 14 residues long. The germline gives CDR1 LGHDT, CDR2 YNNKEL (reference sequence). Trimming took 8 bases from V and 0 from J; bases not matched to a gene: 4. CDR3 residues: CASGNRGAKNIQYF. CDR3 nucleotide sequence: TGTGCCAGCGGGAACAGGGGAGCCAAAAACATTCAGTACTTC.

The rearrangement joins TRBV7-9 to TRBJ2-7; 7 bases line up with TRBD1. Per the germline V gene, CDR1 is SEHNR and CDR2 is FQNEAQ (reference sequence). V was pared by 5 bases and J by 3 bases, with 7 bases of the junction left unmatched. This CDR3 spans 14 amino acids. CDR3 nucleotides: TGTGCCAGCAGCCGGACAGGATCGATCTACGAGCAGTACTTC. It translates to CASSRTGSIYEQYF.

This chain connects TRBV4-1 to TRBJ2-7, with D perhaps TRBD2 (5 bases). The germline V and J ends were trimmed by 5 bases and 6 bases, with 11 bases remaining between them. The CDR3 runs 12 residues. Germline CDR1 reads MGHRA; CDR2 reads YSYEKL. Written as DNA, the CDR3 is TGCGCCAGCAGCAGGGTAGGGAGCGAGCAGTACTTC. It translates to CASSRVGSEQYF.

The V gene is TRBV10-3, the J gene TRBJ2-7; 10 bases are a match to TRBD2. V lost 5 bases to trimming and J lost 3 bases; unmatched junction nucleotides: 7. This CDR3 is built from 15 residues. Germline values: CDR1 ENHRY, CDR2 SYGVKD. The CDR3 is CAISSRAGGNYEQYF. The CDR3 coding sequence is TGTGCCATCAGTTCCAGAGCGGGAGGGAACTACGAGCAGTACTTC.

This sequence joins TRBV4-3 and TRBJ2-2; the match to TRBD1 covers 9 bases. Trimming cost V 0 bases and J 5 bases; bases outside gene matches: 4. CDR1 and CDR2 (germline): LGHNA, YSLEER. The CDR3 runs 16 residues. CDR3 protein: CASSQDSDRGTGELFF. The CDR3 DNA follows: TGCGCCAGCAGCCAAGATAGTGACAGGGGGACCGGGGAGCTGTTTTTT.

The chain employs TRBV25-1 and TRBJ1-6; the D is unclear. CDR1 and CDR2 (germline): MGHDK, SYGVNS. The CDR3 has 14 residues. The V and J ends lost 3 bases and 10 bases respectively, with 13 bases between them. CDR3 protein: CASSDQVSASPLHF. The CDR3 DNA is TGTGCCAGCAGTGATCAGGTCTCCGCCTCACCCCTCCACTTT.

This clone was observed a handful of times. The J gene is TRBJ2-7, the V gene TRBV19; 8 positions match TRBD1. The CDR3 spans 16 residues. V was pared by 4 bases and J by 5 bases, with 13 bases of the junction left unmatched. CDR1 and CDR2 (germline): LNHDA, SQIVND (reference sequence). This CDR3 reads CASSRRTGTGGDEQYF. Written as DNA, the CDR3 is TGTGCCAGTAGTAGGAGAACCGGGACAGGAGGGGACGAGCAGTACTTC.

This rearrangement joins TRBV5-1 to TRBJ2-5; D remains unclear. V dropped 3 bases and J dropped 5 bases, with 8 bases sitting between them. The germline V gene has CDR1 SGHRS and CDR2 YFSETQ. The CDR3 contains 12 residues. CDR3 sequence: CASSSPLETQYF. Written as DNA, the CDR3 is TGCGCCAGCAGCTCCCCACTGGAGACCCAGTACTTC.

The chain uses TRBV30 and TRBJ2-5, with TRBD2 matching 12 bases. The germline gives CDR1 GTSNPN, CDR2 SVGIG (reference sequence). V lost 7 bases, J lost 5 bases, and 11 bases stayed unmatched. The CDR3 loop spans 15 amino acids. The CDR3 sequence: CASKSSGRAWETQYF. The CDR3 DNA reads TGTGCCTCGAAGTCTAGCGGGAGGGCCTGGGAGACCCAGTACTTC.

The chain has TRBV19 and TRBJ2-3; no firm D call. From germline, CDR1 is LNHDA and CDR2 SQIVND (reference sequence). CDR3 length: 14 residues. With 6 bases removed from V and 0 bases from J, the gap between germline ends came to 10 bases. This CDR3 is CASSLDWSTDTQYF. The CDR3, as DNA: TGTGCCAGTAGCCTAGACTGGAGCACAGATACGCAGTATTTT.

The chain uses TRBV11-2 and TRBJ2-7; TRBD2 matches 12 bases. Per the germline V gene, CDR1 is SGHAT and CDR2 is FQNNGV. V shed 1 base and J 6 bases; nucleotides not matched to a gene: 7. This CDR3 contains 16 residues. The CDR3 is CASSLGQLAGGSEQYF. Here the CDR3 DNA reads TGTGCCAGCAGCTTAGGACAACTAGCGGGAGGCTCCGAGCAGTACTTC.